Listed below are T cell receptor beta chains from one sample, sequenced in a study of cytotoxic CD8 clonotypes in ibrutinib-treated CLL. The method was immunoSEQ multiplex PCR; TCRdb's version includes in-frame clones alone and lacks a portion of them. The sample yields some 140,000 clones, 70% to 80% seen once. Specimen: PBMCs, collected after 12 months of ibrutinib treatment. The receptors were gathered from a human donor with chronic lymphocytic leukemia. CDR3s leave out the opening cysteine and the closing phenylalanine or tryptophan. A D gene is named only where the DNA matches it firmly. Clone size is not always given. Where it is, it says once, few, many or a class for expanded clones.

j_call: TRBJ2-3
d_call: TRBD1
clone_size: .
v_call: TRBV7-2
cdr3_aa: ASSSPPGRDRVTDTQY

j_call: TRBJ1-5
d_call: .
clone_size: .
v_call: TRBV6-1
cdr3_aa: ASSGFQPQH

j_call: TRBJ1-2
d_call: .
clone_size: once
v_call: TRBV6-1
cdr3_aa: ASSVGGVPNYGYT

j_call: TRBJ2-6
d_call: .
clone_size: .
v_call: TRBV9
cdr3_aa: ASSVAGSSGANVLT

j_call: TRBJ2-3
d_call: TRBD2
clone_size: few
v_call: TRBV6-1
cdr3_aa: ASSELAGGPDTQY

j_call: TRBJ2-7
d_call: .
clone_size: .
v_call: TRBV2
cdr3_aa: ASERPSSYEQY

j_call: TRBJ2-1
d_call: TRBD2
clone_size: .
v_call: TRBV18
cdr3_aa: ASSPIDSGRAPVQF

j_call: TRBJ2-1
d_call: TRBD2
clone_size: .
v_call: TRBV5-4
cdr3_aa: ASSSIAGGLREQF

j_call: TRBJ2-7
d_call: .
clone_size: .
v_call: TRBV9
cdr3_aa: ASSIQGSYEQY

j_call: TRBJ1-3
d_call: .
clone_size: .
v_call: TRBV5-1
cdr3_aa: ASSPSAGRSGNTIY

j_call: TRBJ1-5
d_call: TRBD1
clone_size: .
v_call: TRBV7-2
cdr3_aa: ASSLGQGWEPQH

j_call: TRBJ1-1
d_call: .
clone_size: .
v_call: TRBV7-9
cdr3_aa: ASSLQGHNTEAF

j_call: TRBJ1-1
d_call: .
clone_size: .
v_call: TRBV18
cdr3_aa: ASSPGLRWTEAF

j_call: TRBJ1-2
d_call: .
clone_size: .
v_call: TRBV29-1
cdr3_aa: SAGGPGAGYGYT

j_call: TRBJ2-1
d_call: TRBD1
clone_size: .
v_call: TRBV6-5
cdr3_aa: ASMKGALSYEQF

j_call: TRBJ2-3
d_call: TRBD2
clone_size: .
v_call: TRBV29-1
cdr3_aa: SVVGLEITSTDTQY

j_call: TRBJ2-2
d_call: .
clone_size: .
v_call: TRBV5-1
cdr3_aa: ASSLAIVINTGELF

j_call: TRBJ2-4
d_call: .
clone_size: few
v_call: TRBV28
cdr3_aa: ASSLPGKLAKNIQY

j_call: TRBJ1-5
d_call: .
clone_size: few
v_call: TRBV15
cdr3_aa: ATSRDWGNSNQPQH

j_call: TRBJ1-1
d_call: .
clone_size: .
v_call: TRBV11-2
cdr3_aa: ASSRDMNTEAF

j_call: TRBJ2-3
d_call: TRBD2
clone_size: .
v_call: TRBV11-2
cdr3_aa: ASSSGLAGGTDTQY

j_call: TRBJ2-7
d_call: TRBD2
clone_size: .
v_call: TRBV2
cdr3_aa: ASSVGGTYEQY

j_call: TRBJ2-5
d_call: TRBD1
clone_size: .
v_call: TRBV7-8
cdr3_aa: ASSPTWTPGQGKETQY

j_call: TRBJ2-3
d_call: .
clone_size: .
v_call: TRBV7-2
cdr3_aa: ASSFGSVTDTQY

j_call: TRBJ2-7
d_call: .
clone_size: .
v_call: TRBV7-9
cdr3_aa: ASSSRGPYEQY

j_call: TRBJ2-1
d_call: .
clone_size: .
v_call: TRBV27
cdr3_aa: ASSLDAYNEQF

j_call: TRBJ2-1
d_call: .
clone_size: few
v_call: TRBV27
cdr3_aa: ASSLSRTGSNNEQF

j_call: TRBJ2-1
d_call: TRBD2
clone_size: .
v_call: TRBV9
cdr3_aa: ASSVGGSGYNEQF

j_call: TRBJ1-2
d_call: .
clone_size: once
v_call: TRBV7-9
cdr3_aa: ASSFYRSDYGYT

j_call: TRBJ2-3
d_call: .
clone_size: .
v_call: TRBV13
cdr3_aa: ASSLVAPTQY

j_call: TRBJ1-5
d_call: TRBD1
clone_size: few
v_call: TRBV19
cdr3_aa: ASSSRDRSNQPQH

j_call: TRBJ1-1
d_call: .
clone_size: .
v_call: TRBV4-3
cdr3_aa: ASSPKDGHHTEAF

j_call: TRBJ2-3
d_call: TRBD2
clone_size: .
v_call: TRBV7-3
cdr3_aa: ASSLGLPYTDTQY

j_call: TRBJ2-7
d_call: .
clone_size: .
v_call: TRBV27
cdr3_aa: ASSGGYEQY

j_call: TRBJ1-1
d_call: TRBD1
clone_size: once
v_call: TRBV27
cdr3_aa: ASSPWTGGNPEAF

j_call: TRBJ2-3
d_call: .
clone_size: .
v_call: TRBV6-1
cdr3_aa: ASSEGSRTDTQY

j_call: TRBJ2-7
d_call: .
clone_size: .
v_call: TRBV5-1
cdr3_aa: ASSLFSGSGYEQY

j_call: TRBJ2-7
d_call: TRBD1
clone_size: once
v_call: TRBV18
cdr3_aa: ASSLMDRGLGEQY

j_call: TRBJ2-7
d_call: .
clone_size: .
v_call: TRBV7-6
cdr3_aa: ASSDGNSGTYEQY

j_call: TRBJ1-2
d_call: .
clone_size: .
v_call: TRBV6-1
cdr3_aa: ASSEATGMGYGYT

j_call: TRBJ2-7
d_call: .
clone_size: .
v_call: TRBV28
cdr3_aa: ASSNSDRTYEQY

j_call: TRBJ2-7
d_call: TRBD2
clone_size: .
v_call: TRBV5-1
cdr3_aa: ASSFGLAGDEQY

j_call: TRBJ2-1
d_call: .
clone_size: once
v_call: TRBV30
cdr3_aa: AWSGTVTSSYNEQF

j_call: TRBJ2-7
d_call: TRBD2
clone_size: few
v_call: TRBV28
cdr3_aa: ASSLRPGLAGEGLNYEQY

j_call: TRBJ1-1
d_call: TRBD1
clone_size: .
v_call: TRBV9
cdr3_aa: ASSLSGTGVTEAF

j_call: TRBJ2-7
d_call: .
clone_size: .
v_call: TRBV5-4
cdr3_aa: ASSLGRDYEQY

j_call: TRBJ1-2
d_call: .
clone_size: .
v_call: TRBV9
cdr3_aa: ASSPRRDYGYT

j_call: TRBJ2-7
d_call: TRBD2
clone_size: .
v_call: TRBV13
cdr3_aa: ASSLVGGSLYEQY

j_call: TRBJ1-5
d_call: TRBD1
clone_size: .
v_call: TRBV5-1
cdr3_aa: ASSLEPGGDNQPQH

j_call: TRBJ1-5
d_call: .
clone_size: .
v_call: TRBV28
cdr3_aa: ASRDAGNQPQH

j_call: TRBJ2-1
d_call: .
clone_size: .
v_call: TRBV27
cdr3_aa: ASRWVSSYNEQF

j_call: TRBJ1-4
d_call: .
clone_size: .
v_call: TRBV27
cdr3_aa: ASSSGDFTNEKLF

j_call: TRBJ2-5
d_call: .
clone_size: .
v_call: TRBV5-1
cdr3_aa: ASSLAHGEGETQY